A selection of T cell receptor beta chains follows, all from one sample in a study of T cell responses to AZD1222 COVID-19 vaccine. Using immunoSEQ multiplex PCR, the repertoire was profiled, and TCRdb retains in-frame clones only, with some absent. The sample has some 130,000 clones, approximately 85% seen once. Material: peripheral blood, obtained on day 0 of AZD1222 vaccination. These receptors originate from an adult in good health. CDR3s include the opening cysteine and the closing phenylalanine or tryptophan. The D gene is left open where the match is weak. Not every row has a clone size; where given, it reads once, few, many or a size class.

clone_size: .
j_call: TRBJ2-2
d_call: .
v_call: TRBV19
cdr3_aa: CASSLRHGELFF
cdr3_nt: TGTGCCAGTAGTCTACGCCACGGGGAGCTGTTTTTT

clone_size: .
j_call: TRBJ2-3
d_call: .
v_call: TRBV7-2
cdr3_aa: CASSLDAGPRPDTQYF
cdr3_nt: TGTGCCAGCAGCTTAGATGCGGGCCCCCGGCCAGATACGCAGTATTTT

clone_size: .
j_call: TRBJ1-2
d_call: TRBD1
v_call: TRBV7-9
cdr3_aa: CASSNAGTGVIYGYTF
cdr3_nt: TGTGCCAGCAGCAATGCCGGGACAGGGGTCATCTATGGCTACACCTTC

clone_size: .
j_call: TRBJ2-7
d_call: TRBD1
v_call: TRBV6-5
cdr3_aa: CETRDRGFYEQYF
cdr3_nt: TGTGAGACCCGGGACAGAGGATTCTACGAGCAGTACTTC

clone_size: .
j_call: TRBJ1-5
d_call: .
v_call: TRBV30
cdr3_aa: CAWSGQDGQPQHF
cdr3_nt: TGTGCCTGGAGTGGACAGGATGGTCAGCCCCAGCATTTT

clone_size: .
j_call: TRBJ2-1
d_call: TRBD2
v_call: TRBV10-1
cdr3_aa: CASRGYGGGTLEQFF
cdr3_nt: TGCGCCAGCAGAGGTTACGGCGGGGGGACCCTTGAGCAGTTCTTC

clone_size: .
j_call: TRBJ1-1
d_call: TRBD1
v_call: TRBV18
cdr3_aa: CASSLDRGRGNTEAFF
cdr3_nt: TGTGCCAGCTCGTTGGACAGGGGGCGGGGGAACACTGAAGCTTTCTTT

clone_size: .
j_call: TRBJ2-1
d_call: .
v_call: TRBV7-9
cdr3_aa: CASSLGNGYNEQFF
cdr3_nt: TGTGCCAGCAGCCTCGGGAACGGGTACAATGAGCAGTTCTTC

clone_size: .
j_call: TRBJ2-1
d_call: .
v_call: TRBV2
cdr3_aa: CASRSDRHNEQFF
cdr3_nt: TGTGCCAGCAGGAGCGACAGGCACAATGAGCAGTTCTTC

clone_size: .
j_call: TRBJ1-2
d_call: .
v_call: TRBV25-1
cdr3_aa: CASSDRGSGYTF
cdr3_nt: TGTGCCAGCAGTGACAGGGGAAGCGGCTACACCTTC

clone_size: once
j_call: TRBJ2-3
d_call: TRBD1
v_call: TRBV3-1/TRBV3-2
cdr3_aa: CASSQWDRGTDTQYF
cdr3_nt: TGTGCCAGCAGCCAATGGGACAGGGGAACAGATACGCAGTATTTT

clone_size: .
j_call: TRBJ1-1
d_call: .
v_call: TRBV28
cdr3_aa: CASSLGGKSTEAFF
cdr3_nt: TGTGCCAGCAGTTTAGGGGGGAAGTCCACTGAAGCTTTCTTT

clone_size: few
j_call: TRBJ2-1
d_call: .
v_call: TRBV9
cdr3_aa: CASSRAPSYNEQFF
cdr3_nt: TGTGCCAGCAGCCGGGCTCCATCCTACAATGAGCAGTTCTTC

clone_size: .
j_call: TRBJ2-5
d_call: TRBD2
v_call: TRBV29-1
cdr3_aa: CSVASGEETQYF
cdr3_nt: TGCAGCGTTGCTAGCGGGGAAGAGACCCAGTACTTC

clone_size: .
j_call: TRBJ1-1
d_call: .
v_call: TRBV10-3
cdr3_aa: CAISELAGVGNTEAFF
cdr3_nt: TGTGCCATCAGTGAGTTGGCAGGGGTTGGGAACACTGAAGCTTTCTTT

clone_size: .
j_call: TRBJ1-5
d_call: .
v_call: TRBV19
cdr3_aa: CASNIGGAGQPQHF
cdr3_nt: TGTGCCAGTAATATAGGGGGGGCAGGGCAGCCCCAGCATTTT

clone_size: few
j_call: TRBJ2-7
d_call: .
v_call: TRBV5-6
cdr3_aa: CASTLPGGVLGEQYF
cdr3_nt: TGTGCCAGCACCCTCCCGGGCGGCGTTCTCGGCGAGCAGTACTTC

clone_size: .
j_call: TRBJ2-7
d_call: .
v_call: TRBV29-1
cdr3_aa: CSVARVSFYEQYF
cdr3_nt: TGCAGCGTTGCGAGGGTGAGCTTCTACGAGCAGTACTTC

clone_size: .
j_call: TRBJ1-5
d_call: TRBD1
v_call: TRBV6-2/TRBV6-3
cdr3_aa: CASSPPTGSSNQPQHF
cdr3_nt: TGTGCCAGCAGCCCTCCGACAGGGAGCAGCAATCAGCCCCAGCATTTT

clone_size: .
j_call: TRBJ2-1
d_call: .
v_call: TRBV10-1
cdr3_aa: CASSAGLGSYNEQFF
cdr3_nt: TGCGCCAGCAGTGCGGGTTTAGGCTCCTACAATGAGCAGTTCTTC

clone_size: .
j_call: TRBJ1-1
d_call: .
v_call: TRBV11-2
cdr3_aa: CASSLVAGANTEAFF
cdr3_nt: TGTGCCAGCAGCTTAGTGGCGGGGGCTAACACTGAAGCTTTCTTT

clone_size: .
j_call: TRBJ2-7
d_call: TRBD1
v_call: TRBV7-8
cdr3_aa: CASSLRQGSYEQYF
cdr3_nt: TGTGCCAGCAGCCTGCGACAGGGGAGTTACGAGCAGTACTTC

clone_size: few
j_call: TRBJ1-5
d_call: .
v_call: TRBV19
cdr3_aa: CASSLLGNQPQHF
cdr3_nt: TGTGCCAGTAGTCTCCTTGGGAATCAGCCCCAGCATTTT

clone_size: .
j_call: TRBJ1-5
d_call: .
v_call: TRBV10-3
cdr3_aa: CATKQQNSNQPQHF
cdr3_nt: TGTGCCACCAAACAGCAAAATAGCAATCAGCCCCAGCATTTT

clone_size: once
j_call: TRBJ1-1
d_call: .
v_call: TRBV5-8
cdr3_aa: CASSHRVAEAFF
cdr3_nt: TGTGCCAGCAGCCACAGGGTTGCTGAAGCTTTCTTT

clone_size: .
j_call: TRBJ2-5
d_call: .
v_call: TRBV15
cdr3_aa: CATRRGRVETQYF
cdr3_nt: TGTGCCACCCGCAGGGGTAGGGTGGAGACCCAGTACTTC

clone_size: .
j_call: TRBJ1-5
d_call: .
v_call: TRBV28
cdr3_aa: CASSTQTKLAQHF
cdr3_nt: TGTGCCAGCAGTACCCAGACCAAGTTGGCCCAGCATTTT

clone_size: .
j_call: TRBJ2-1
d_call: TRBD2
v_call: TRBV19
cdr3_aa: CASTHPAGGKGEQFF
cdr3_nt: TGTGCCAGTACCCACCCAGCGGGAGGGAAGGGTGAGCAGTTCTTC

clone_size: .
j_call: TRBJ1-5
d_call: TRBD1
v_call: TRBV6-6
cdr3_aa: CASSPLRTGGHQPQHF
cdr3_nt: TGTGCCAGCAGTCCTTTACGGACAGGGGGACATCAGCCCCAGCATTTT

clone_size: .
j_call: TRBJ1-6
d_call: .
v_call: TRBV2
cdr3_aa: CATRENSPLHF
cdr3_nt: TGTGCCACCAGGGAAAATTCACCCCTCCACTTT

clone_size: few
j_call: TRBJ1-5
d_call: .
v_call: TRBV2
cdr3_aa: CASNQGMGNQPQHF
cdr3_nt: TGTGCCAGCAATCAGGGCATGGGCAATCAGCCCCAGCATTTT

clone_size: .
j_call: TRBJ1-1
d_call: .
v_call: TRBV30
cdr3_aa: CAWSVRGGPTEAFF
cdr3_nt: TGTGCCTGGAGTGTACGGGGAGGTCCCACTGAAGCTTTCTTT

clone_size: .
j_call: TRBJ2-1
d_call: TRBD2
v_call: TRBV7-7
cdr3_aa: CASSLVSGASYEQFF
cdr3_nt: TGTGCTAGCAGCTTAGTTAGCGGGGCCTCGTATGAGCAGTTCTTC

clone_size: .
j_call: TRBJ2-7
d_call: TRBD1
v_call: TRBV29-1
cdr3_aa: CSVNRGPGEQYF
cdr3_nt: TGCAGCGTCAACAGGGGGCCAGGCGAGCAGTACTTC

clone_size: .
j_call: TRBJ2-1
d_call: TRBD2
v_call: TRBV3-1/TRBV3-2
cdr3_aa: CASSQETSGGEQFF
cdr3_nt: TGTGCCAGCAGCCAAGAAACTAGCGGGGGCGAGCAGTTCTTC

clone_size: .
j_call: TRBJ2-1
d_call: TRBD2
v_call: TRBV2
cdr3_aa: CASGQGGSGSRFF
cdr3_nt: TGTGCCAGCGGCCAAGGGGGAAGCGGGAGCCGGTTCTTC

clone_size: .
j_call: TRBJ2-7
d_call: .
v_call: TRBV7-6
cdr3_aa: CASSLNSRNEQYF
cdr3_nt: TGTGCCAGCAGCTTAAATAGCAGAAACGAGCAGTACTTC

clone_size: .
j_call: TRBJ2-5
d_call: TRBD2
v_call: TRBV5-1
cdr3_aa: CASSPGLAGVETQYF
cdr3_nt: TGCGCCAGCAGCCCGGGACTAGCGGGAGTGGAGACCCAGTACTTC

clone_size: .
j_call: TRBJ2-1
d_call: .
v_call: TRBV29-1
cdr3_aa: CSVSHMNEQFF
cdr3_nt: TGCAGCGTCTCCCACATGAATGAGCAGTTCTTC

clone_size: .
j_call: TRBJ1-1
d_call: .
v_call: TRBV25-1
cdr3_aa: CASTSGTTTFYTEAFF
cdr3_nt: TGTGCCAGCACGTCCGGGACCACCACTTTTTACACTGAAGCTTTCTTT